This T cell receptor beta chain was found in a study of blood T cell repertoires in COVID-19. Study-level background: Nucleic acid was either cDNA or gDNA, and it came from T cells, B-cell-depleted T cells, or PBMCs.

Original analysis: Quantification of nucleated cells was approximated via reference gene primer amplification. The method was immunoSEQ multiplex PCR; TCRdb's version includes in-frame clones alone and lacks a portion of them. Clonal size and the V and J genes are those of that table, whereas D and trimming came from the DNA. The sample includes under 300,000 clones, 75% to 90% of them seen just once. The length of the CDR3 is 16 residues. J lost 5 bases, V lost 2 bases, and 6 bases had no gene match. Looked up from germline, CDR1 is MGHRA and CDR2 is YSYEKL. This TCR was sampled from a man aged 45-60 years with acute or convalescent COVID-19. Specimen: peripheral blood. The rearrangement uses TRBV4-1 and TRBJ1-6, with 7 bases matching TRBD1. CDR3: CASSQPRDSHNSPLHF. The CDR3 nucleotides read TGCGCCAGCAGCCAACCAAGGGACAGCCATAATTCACCCCTCCACTTT.